The next 28 T cell receptor beta chains were all read from a single sample in a study of T cell responses to AZD1222 COVID-19 vaccine. Produced via immunoSEQ multiplex PCR; TCRdb's table is partial and in-frame only. This sample has 120,000 to 150,000 clones, with just over 90% found just once. This specimen consisted of peripheral blood, obtained 28 days after the second AZD1222 dose. The receptors originated from an adult who received the AZD1222 COVID-19 vaccine.

The rearrangement links TRBV7-2 to TRBJ1-6; 7 nucleotides agree with TRBD1. From germline, CDR1 is SGHTA and CDR2 FQGNSA. The CDR3 consists of 17 residues. Germline trimming cut 5 bases from V and 7 bases from J; bases unmatched to any gene: 14. The chain's CDR3 is CASSAGDSHPANSPLHF. For the CDR3, the DNA is TGTGCCAGCAGCGCCGGGGACAGCCATCCAGCCAATTCACCCCTCCACTTT. Combining the CDR3 with reference TRBV7-2 and TRBJ1-6 gives the whole variable domain GAGVSQSPSNKVTEKGKDVELRCDPISGHTALYWYRQSLGQGLEFLIYFQGNSAPDKSGLPSDRFSAERTGGSVSTLTIQRTQQEDSAVYLCASSAGDSHPANSPLHFGNGTRLTVT.

This clone was counted once. The V gene is TRBV5-4, the J gene TRBJ2-1; 10 nucleotides agree with TRBD2. CDR3 size: 15 residues. Germline values: CDR1 SGHNT, CDR2 YYREEE (reference sequence). V was pared by 4 bases and J by 6 bases, with 7 bases of the junction left unmatched. CDR3 nucleotides: TGTGCCAGCAGCACAACTAGCGGGAAGGGCAATGAGCAGTTCTTC. Translated: CASSTTSGKGNEQFF.

This clone was recorded only once. The chain links TRBV9 to TRBJ1-5; the D is unclear. This CDR3 contains 15 residues. Germline CDR1 and CDR2: SGDLS and YYNGEE. V was clipped by 4 bases and J by 7 bases, with 18 bases between them. Here the CDR3 DNA reads TGTGCCAGCAGCCCGACGGACGGTCCATGGCAGCCCCAGCATTTT. It encodes CASSPTDGPWQPQHF.

Details on this clone: Other nucleotide sequences from this sample produce the same CDR3. The genes are TRBV2 and TRBJ1-2; D gene ambiguous. This CDR3 is 13 amino acids long. V lost 4 bases and J lost 0, with 6 bases in between. Germline loops: CDR1 SNHLY, CDR2 FYNNEI. The CDR3 sequence: CASSADSNYGYTF. CDR3 bases: TGTGCCAGCAGTGCAGACTCTAACTATGGCTACACCTTC. Looking up the rest from reference TRBV2 and TRBJ1-2 gives the full variable domain: EPEVTQTPSHQVTQMGQEVILRCVPISNHLYFYWYRQILGQKVEFLVSFYNNEISEKSEIFDDQFSVERPDGSNFTLKIRSTKLEDSAMYFCASSADSNYGYTFGSGTRLTVV.

This clone came up a few times. The DNA of the CDR3 is TGTGCCAGCAGCGCACAGGGGACCTACCAGTATTTT. It codes for CASSAQGTYQYF. The chain carries TRBV7-9 and TRBJ2-3; TRBD1 matches at 7 bases. The length of the CDR3 is 12 residues. Germline V lookup: CDR1 SEHNR, CDR2 FQNEAQ (reference sequence). V lost 5 bases to trimming and J lost 12 bases; unmatched junction nucleotides: 8.

The V and J genes are TRBV5-1 and TRBJ1-2; D might be TRBD1 (5 bases). There are 16 residues in the CDR3. Germline values: CDR1 SGHRS, CDR2 YFSETQ. Trimming took 0 bases from V and 8 from J, leaving 20 bases between them. CDR3 region: CASSLDPGVGPGGYTF. In DNA form, the CDR3 reads TGCGCCAGCAGCTTGGACCCTGGGGTGGGACCTGGGGGCTACACCTTC.

The chain couples TRBV10-3 to TRBJ1-2; D remains unclear. Trimming took off 6 bases at V and 8 bases at J, with 10 bases between the two ends. Germline lookup yields CDR1 ENHRY and CDR2 SYGVKD. CDR3 size: 11 residues. Here the CDR3 reads CAIRYSGGYTF. The CDR3 nucleotides read TGTGCCATCAGGTATTCCGGCGGCTACACCTTC.

This chain connects TRBV5-8 to TRBJ2-7, with 7 bases aligning to TRBD2. The CDR3 totals 16 residues. V lost 4 bases and J lost 0; bases outside the gene matches: 10. Germline-derived CDR1 and CDR2 are SGHTS and YDEGEE. The CDR3 DNA is TGTGCCAGCAGCCGAAGGCGTGGCGGGAGCTCCTACGAGCAGTACTTC. Amino acid sequence: CASSRRRGGSSYEQYF.

The chain employs TRBV9 and TRBJ2-7; 9 bases agree with TRBD2. The CDR3 is 16 residues long. Germline V gene data show CDR1 as SGDLS and CDR2 as YYNGEE. V shed 0 bases, J shed 0 bases, and the junction held 4 bases outside the gene matches. For the CDR3, the DNA is TGTGCCAGCAGCGTAGAGGGTAGCGGGAGCTCCTACGAGCAGTACTTC. This codes for CASSVEGSGSSYEQYF.

This chain connects TRBV5-4 to TRBJ2-3; weak D call: TRBD2 (6 bases). V lost 4 bases and J lost 2, with 14 bases in between. CDR1 is SGHNT and CDR2 is YYREEE in the germline V gene (reference sequence). This CDR3 spans 15 amino acids. The CDR3 coding sequence is TGTGCCAGCAGCCCGGGGGTGAACCCCACAGATACGCAGTATTTT. Residues: CASSPGVNPTDTQYF. The complete variable domain, with remaining parts taken from reference TRBV5-4 and TRBJ2-3, reads ETGVTQSPTHLIKTRGQQVTLRCSSQSGHNTVSWYQQALGQGPQFIFQYYREEENGRGNFPPRFSGLQFPNYSSELNVNALELDDSALYLCASSPGVNPTDTQYFGPGTRLTVL.

This chain connects TRBV7-9 to TRBJ2-1, with 10 bases aligning to TRBD2. CDR1 and CDR2 from the germline V gene are SEHNR and FQNEAQ (reference sequence). Trimming at V came to 1 base and at J to 7 bases, leaving 7 bases not matched to a gene. The CDR3 contains 16 residues. In DNA form, the CDR3 reads TGTGCCAGCAGCTTAGGTCCTAGCGGGAGACATAATGAGCAGTTCTTC. Translating gives CASSLGPSGRHNEQFF.

The chain uses TRBV10-3 and TRBJ2-3, with TRBD2 matching over 11 bases. V gave up 10 bases and J gave up 0 bases; unmatched junction bases: 9. The germline gives CDR1 ENHRY, CDR2 SYGVKD. The CDR3 extends over 16 amino acids. CDR3 bases: TGTGCCACTAGCGGGAGGAAGGTCCTTAGCACAGATACGCAGTATTTT. Protein product: CATSGRKVLSTDTQYF.

The chain employs TRBV7-2 and TRBJ2-1; D remains ambiguous. This CDR3 region has 15 residues. Germline CDR1 is SGHTA and CDR2 is FQGNSA. Trimming left V 1 base short and J 5 bases short, with 12 bases between. CDR3 amino acids: CASSLDGLPNNEQFF. CDR3 bases: TGTGCCAGCAGCTTAGATGGCCTACCAAACAATGAGCAGTTCTTC.

The V call is TRBV18, the J call TRBJ1-1, with 9 bases aligning to TRBD1. The CDR3 spans 16 residues. Germline V lookup: CDR1 KGHSH, CDR2 LQKENI. V dropped 4 bases and J dropped 3; count of bases not matched to a gene: 9. The CDR3, as DNA: TGTGCCAGCTCACTAGGGACAGGGTGGGCTGACACTGAAGCTTTCTTT. Residues: CASSLGTGWADTEAFF.

The chain is built from TRBV5-4 and TRBJ1-6; D is ambiguous. This CDR3 region has 13 residues. Germline V CDR1 and CDR2: SGHNT, YYREEE (reference sequence). Trimming shortened V by 4 bases and J by 10 bases, and 12 bases separated the two germline ends. CDR3 bases: TGTGCCAGCAGCCTGAGGGAGGGCTCACCCCTCCACTTT. Protein product: CASSLREGSPLHF.

This clone showed up just once. This chain links TRBV4-1 with TRBJ2-1; TRBD1 might be the D (6 bases). The CDR3 is 14 amino acids. CDR1 and CDR2 from the germline V gene are MGHRA and YSYEKL. The V gene lost 3 bases and the J gene lost 10 bases, with 16 bases spanning the gap. Written as DNA, the CDR3 is TGCGCCAGCAGCCAGCCGGGACAAAAATTAGAGCAGTTCTTC. As protein: CASSQPGQKLEQFF.

The chain combines TRBV7-3 with TRBJ1-1, with a possible D match to TRBD1 (5 bases). Germline V gene data show CDR1 as SGHTA and CDR2 as FQGTGA. V gave up 2 bases and J gave up 4 bases, with 14 bases separating them. The CDR3 covers 15 residues. The CDR3 DNA reads as TGTGCCAGCAGCTTAGGACAAGGGCGGGGCACTGAAGCTTTCTTT. Its protein product is CASSLGQGRGTEAFF. The full variable domain, with the rest looked up from reference TRBV7-3 and TRBJ1-1, is GAGVSQTPSNKVTEKGKYVELRCDPISGHTALYWYRQSLGQGPEFLIYFQGTGAADDSGLPNDRFFAVRPEGSVSTLKIQRTERGDSAVYLCASSLGQGRGTEAFFGQGTRLTVV.

CDR3 DNA sequence: TGTGCCAGCAGAGGGTCAACAGATTATAGCAATCAGCCCCAGCATTTT. Translated: CASRGSTDYSNQPQHF. The chain has TRBV7-2 and TRBJ1-5; D ambiguous. Germline CDR1 and CDR2: SGHTA and FQGNSA. V lost 6 bases and J lost 0, with 15 bases in between. This CDR3 has 16 amino acids.

The J gene is TRBJ2-1, the V gene TRBV13; 10 bases fit TRBD2. J lost 5 bases, V lost 5 bases, and 3 bases had no gene match. The CDR3 covers 14 residues. Looked up from germline, CDR1 is PRHDT and CDR2 is FYEKMQ (reference sequence). CDR3 in amino acids: CASSTGLADNEQFF. CDR3 sequence (DNA): TGTGCCAGCAGCACCGGACTAGCGGACAATGAGCAGTTCTTC.

In this sample, this clone turned up a few times. This chain connects TRBV6-5 to TRBJ1-6, with 7 bases that match TRBD1. This CDR3 contains 15 residues. V lost 6 bases to trimming and J lost 5 bases; unmatched junction nucleotides: 7. CDR1 is MNHEY and CDR2 is SVGAGI in the germline V gene. In nucleotides, the CDR3 is TGTGCCAGCAGACCCGCAGGGGGTAATAATTCACCCCTCCACTTT. Amino acid sequence: CASRPAGGNNSPLHF.

This chain connects TRBV2 to TRBJ1-5; the D is unclear. The CDR3 contains 14 residues. The V gene's germline CDR1 is SNHLY and CDR2 FYNNEI. The V gene lost 6 bases and the J gene lost 3 bases, with 12 bases spanning the gap. CDR3 loop: CASSQETHNQPQHF. The CDR3 DNA follows: TGTGCCAGCAGCCAAGAGACACACAATCAGCCCCAGCATTTT.

This chain joins TRBV6-5 and TRBJ1-2; 7 bases match TRBD1. V was clipped by 5 bases and J by 5 bases; unmatched bases: 5. Germline V gives CDR1 MNHEY, CDR2 SVGAGI. The CDR3 extends over 13 amino acids. The CDR3 DNA reads TGTGCCAGCAGTCAACCGACAGGGTATGGCTACACCTTC. Translation: CASSQPTGYGYTF.

The chain has TRBV3-1 (or the pseudogene TRBV3-2) and TRBJ2-5; tentative D call: TRBD1 (6 bases). This CDR3 comprises 16 residues. V was pared by 0 bases and J by 2 bases, with 13 bases between. The germline V gene encodes CDR1 LGHDT and CDR2 YNNKEL (reference sequence). CDR3 loop: CASSQDNRAVQETQYF. The CDR3 region has the DNA TGTGCCAGCAGCCAAGATAACAGGGCGGTTCAAGAGACCCAGTACTTC.

The V call is TRBV25-1, the J call TRBJ2-7; D is unclear. Germline values: CDR1 MGHDK, CDR2 SYGVNS. V lost 1 base and J lost 3, with 4 bases in between. The CDR3 spans 12 residues. DNA for the CDR3: TGTGCCAGCAGTGAATTCAACTACGAGCAGTACTTC. Residues: CASSEFNYEQYF.

This clone was recorded only once. This chain links TRBV5-4 with TRBJ1-1; D gene uncertain. The germline CDR1 and CDR2 sequences are SGHNT and YYREEE (reference sequence). The ends were cut back, 0 bases at V and 4 bases at J, with 13 bases in the middle. This CDR3 has 15 residues. CDR3 nucleotide sequence: TGTGCCAGCAGCTTGGATCTGGGTGGCAGCACTGAAGCTTTCTTT. It yields the protein CASSLDLGGSTEAFF.

V and J are TRBV6-5 and TRBJ1-2, with D tentatively TRBD1 (5 bases). Between the trimmed V and J ends, which lost 4 bases and 4 bases, there was a span of 13 bases. This CDR3 has 14 residues. From germline, CDR1 is MNHEY and CDR2 SVGAGI. CDR3 region: CASSWGPTAYGYTF. The CDR3 DNA follows: TGTGCCAGCAGTTGGGGACCCACGGCCTATGGCTACACCTTC.

This clone was seen a few times. This chain joins TRBV11-2 and TRBJ1-3; D is uncertain. CDR3 length: 14 residues. V lost 6 bases and J lost 0, with 9 bases in between. The germline CDR1 and CDR2 sequences are SGHAT and FQNNGV. The CDR3 DNA is TGTGCCAGCAGTTCACAGCCCTCTGGAAACACCATATATTTT. Its translation: CASSSQPSGNTIYF.

The chain uses TRBV7-9 and TRBJ2-5, with a tentative D call TRBD1 (5 bases). Germline V CDR1 and CDR2: SEHNR, FQNEAQ (reference sequence). V lost 2 bases and J 2 bases, leaving 9 bases between the germline ends. The CDR3 has 14 amino acids. The CDR3 DNA reads as TGTGCCAGCAGCTTATTTTCAGGGCAAGAGACCCAGTACTTC. Protein sequence: CASSLFSGQETQYF.